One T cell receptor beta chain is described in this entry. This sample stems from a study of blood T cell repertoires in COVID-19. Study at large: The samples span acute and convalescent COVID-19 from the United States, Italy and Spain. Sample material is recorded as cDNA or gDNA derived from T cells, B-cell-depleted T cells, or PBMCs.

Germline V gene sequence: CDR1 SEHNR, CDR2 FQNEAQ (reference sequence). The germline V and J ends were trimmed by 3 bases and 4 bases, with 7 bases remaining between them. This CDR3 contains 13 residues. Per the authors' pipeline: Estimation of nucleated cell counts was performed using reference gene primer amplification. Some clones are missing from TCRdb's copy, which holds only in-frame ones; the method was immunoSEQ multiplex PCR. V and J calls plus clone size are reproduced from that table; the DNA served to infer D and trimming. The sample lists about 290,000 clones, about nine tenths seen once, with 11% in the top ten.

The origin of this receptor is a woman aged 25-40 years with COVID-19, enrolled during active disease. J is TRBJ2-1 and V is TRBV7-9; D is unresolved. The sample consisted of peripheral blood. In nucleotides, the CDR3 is TGTGCCAGCAGCTTGGGCAGTTACAATGAGCAGTTCTTC. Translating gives CASSLGSYNEQFF.